The subject of this entry is one T cell receptor beta chain. Every sample had about 0.9-10 million cryopreserved PBMC in it before DNA extraction. immunoSEQ v3.0 was run at survey level. Some clones are missing from TCRdb's copy, which holds only in-frame ones; the method was immunoSEQ multiplex PCR. The sample consists of about 27,000 clones, roughly four fifths of them appearing once. Germline-derived CDR1 and CDR2 are LNHDA and SQIVND (reference sequence). CDR3 length: 16 amino acids. V shed 4 bases, J shed 1 base, and the junction held 9 bases outside the gene matches. The sample belongs to a study of long-term antiretroviral therapy in people with HIV.

V is TRBV19 and J is TRBJ2-7; 8 nucleotides align to TRBD2. This TCR was recovered from a man aged 18 to 30 with HIV. Sequences were derived from unsorted PBMCs, sampled 0.8 years before starting antiretroviral therapy. The CDR3 sequence: CASSTPSGSISYEQYF. In DNA form, the CDR3 reads TGTGCCAGTAGTACCCCAAGCGGGAGTATTTCCTACGAGCAGTACTTC.